Below, 9 T cell receptor beta chains from the same sample are listed, as sequenced in a study of shared clonotypes between healthy human individuals. The protocol was immunoSEQ multiplex PCR, while the TCRdb copy is restricted to in-frame clones and leaves out a portion. Of 950,000 to 1,100,000 clones detected, about 70% appear once; the ten largest clones hold about 1.5%. The specimen was memory CD4+ T cells sorted from blood. Subset denoted: CD45RA-negative fraction. Every receptor here comes from a man between 18 and 29 years old in good health.

CDR3 sequence: CASSPTRFNEQYF. For the CDR3, the DNA is TGTGCCAGCAGTCCTACACGTTTCAACGAGCAGTACTTC. J is TRBJ2-5 and V is TRBV7-6; no reliable D call. The end of the DNA is better explained by TRBJ2-7, so the J call may be wrong. CDR3 length: 13 residues. Germline lookup yields CDR1 SGHVS and CDR2 FNYEAQ.

V usage is TRBV5-1 and J usage is TRBJ2-1; D is possibly TRBD1 (6 bases). The CDR3 has 16 residues. In germline, CDR1 is SGHRS, CDR2 YFSETQ. V dropped 0 bases and J dropped 2 bases, with 12 bases sitting between them. CDR3 DNA sequence: TGCGCCAGCAGCTTGGGGGGGACAAGTACCTACAATGAGCAGTTCTTC. Protein product: CASSLGGTSTYNEQFF. Together with reference TRBV5-1 and TRBJ2-1, the CDR3 gives the full variable domain: KAGVTQTPRYLIKTRGQQVTLSCSPISGHRSVSWYQQTPGQGLQFLFEYFSETQRNKGNFPGRFSGRQFSNSRSEMNVSTLELGDSALYLCASSLGGTSTYNEQFFGPGTRLTVL.

A remark on this clone: A far larger clone is off by one base, so a read error is likely. The rearrangement uses TRBV7-9 and TRBJ2-1; 11 bases match TRBD2. Per germline, CDR1 SEHNR and CDR2 FQNEAQ (reference sequence). CDR3 length: 18 residues. CDR3 DNA sequence: TGTACCAGCAGCCAGGGCTGGGCTAGCGGGAGGTCCTACAATGAGCAGTTCTTC. It translates to CTSSQGWASGRSYNEQFF.

The chain recombines TRBV6-5 with TRBJ2-4; 8 bases agree with TRBD2. With V trimmed by 4 bases and J by 7 bases, 6 bases remained unmatched. Germline loops: CDR1 MNHEY, CDR2 SVGAGI. The length of the CDR3 is 14 residues. CDR3 DNA sequence: TGTGCCAGCAGTTCAGCGGGAGTGTGGAACATTCAGTACTTC. Its protein is CASSSAGVWNIQYF.

As for this clone: Additional DNA sequences in this sample encode the identical CDR3. The chain joins TRBV6-1 to TRBJ2-4; the D is unclear. The CDR3 loop spans 13 amino acids. Trimming cost V 6 bases and J 0 bases, with 6 bases left between them. Germline CDR1 and CDR2: MNHNS and SASEGT. CDR3 region: CASRSLAKNIQYF. The CDR3 DNA reads as TGTGCCAGCAGATCTTTAGCCAAAAACATTCAGTACTTC.

The V and J genes are TRBV5-4 and TRBJ1-2; D gene uncertain. This CDR3 contains 12 residues. Trimming removed 0 bases at V and 8 bases at J, with 8 bases between. The germline CDR1 and CDR2 sequences are SGHNT and YYREEE (reference sequence). CDR3 protein: CASSLVEGGYTF. CDR3 nucleotide sequence: TGTGCCAGCAGCTTGGTTGAGGGCGGCTACACCTTC.

A few counts support this clone. Distinct nucleotide sequences in the sample also encode this CDR3. This chain joins TRBV28 and TRBJ2-3, with D hard to call. The CDR3 has 12 amino acids. The V gene lost 5 bases and the J gene lost 0 bases, with 3 bases spanning the gap. Germline CDR1 MDHEN, CDR2 SYDVKM. CDR3: CASSGSTDTQYF. The CDR3, as DNA: TGTGCCAGCAGTGGAAGCACAGATACGCAGTATTTT.

The V and J genes are TRBV10-3 and TRBJ1-5, with 7 bases that match TRBD1. With V trimmed by 0 bases and J by 3 bases, 2 bases remained unmatched. The CDR3 extends over 15 amino acids. Germline assignment: CDR1 ENHRY and CDR2 SYGVKD. The CDR3 protein is CAISESTGNNQPQHF. The CDR3 DNA is TGTGCCATCAGTGAGTCGACAGGGAACAATCAGCCCCAGCATTTT.

This sequence joins TRBV7-2 and TRBJ2-7; possibly TRBD2 for D (6 bases). This CDR3 is 16 amino acids long. Trimming left V 1 base short and J 2 bases short, with 15 bases between. Germline CDR1 reads SGHTA; CDR2 reads FQGNSA. In nucleotides, the CDR3 is TGTGCCAGCAGCTTAGTACGAGCGGAGGGGACCTACGAGCAGTACTTC. It yields the protein CASSLVRAEGTYEQYF.